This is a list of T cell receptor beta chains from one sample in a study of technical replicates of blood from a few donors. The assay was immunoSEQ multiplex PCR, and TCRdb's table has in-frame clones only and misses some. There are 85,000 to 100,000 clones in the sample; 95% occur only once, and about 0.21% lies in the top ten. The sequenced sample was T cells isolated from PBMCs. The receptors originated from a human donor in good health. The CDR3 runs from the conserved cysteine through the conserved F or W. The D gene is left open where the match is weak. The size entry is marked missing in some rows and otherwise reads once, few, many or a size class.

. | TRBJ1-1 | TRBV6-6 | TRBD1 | TGTGCCAGCAGTTACGAATCCTCGGACAGGGTAGCTTTCTTT | CASSYESSDRVAFF
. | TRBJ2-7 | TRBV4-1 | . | TGCGCCAGCAGCCAAGAATCCGTCCTCTACGAGCAGTACTTC | CASSQESVLYEQYF
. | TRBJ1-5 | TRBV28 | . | TGTGCCAGCAGTTCAGGCACCTATAGCAATCAGCCCCAGCATTTT | CASSSGTYSNQPQHF
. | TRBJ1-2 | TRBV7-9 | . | TGTGCCAGCAGCTTAGCCTCCTACAGGGGCTACACCTTC | CASSLASYRGYTF
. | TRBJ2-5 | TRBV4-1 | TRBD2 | TGCGCCAGCAGCCGCGGACTAAGCGGGAGTGGCGAGACCCAGTACTTC | CASSRGLSGSGETQYF
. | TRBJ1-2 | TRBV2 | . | TGTGCCTCCCACGCGGAGAGCTATGGCTACACCTTC | CASHAESYGYTF
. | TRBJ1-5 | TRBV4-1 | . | TGCGCCAGCAGCGGATTAGGGGGTTTGGTGGAGCCCCAGCATTTT | CASSGLGGLVEPQHF
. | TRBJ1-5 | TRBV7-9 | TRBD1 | TGTGCCAGCAGCGACCAACAGGGGCTACCCCAGCATTTT | CASSDQQGLPQHF
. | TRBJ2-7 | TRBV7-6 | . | TGTGCCAGCAACCCTAGCCGGGCACAGTCCCTTGACTACGAGCAGTACTTC | CASNPSRAQSLDYEQYF
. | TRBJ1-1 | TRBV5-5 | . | TGTGCCAGCAGCCGCCTGGGACACGGCTCCGAAGGGACTGAAGCTTTCTTT | CASSRLGHGSEGTEAFF
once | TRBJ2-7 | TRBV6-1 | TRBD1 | TGTGCCAGCAGAGAGGACAGGGGGCTCTCCTACGAGCAGTACTTC | CASREDRGLSYEQYF
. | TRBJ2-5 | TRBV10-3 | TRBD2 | TGTGCCATCAAGGGTAGCGGGGAAGAGACCCAGTACTTC | CAIKGSGEETQYF
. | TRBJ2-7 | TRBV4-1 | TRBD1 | TGCGCCAGCAGCCAACCGGGACAGGGGGTTTCCTACGAGCAGTACTTC | CASSQPGQGVSYEQYF
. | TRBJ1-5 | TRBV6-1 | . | TGTGCCAGCAGGACACATAGCAATCAGCCCCAGCATTTT | CASRTHSNQPQHF
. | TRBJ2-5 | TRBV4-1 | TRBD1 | TGCGCCAGCAGCCATGTTGACAGGGAAGAGACCCAGTACTTC | CASSHVDREETQYF
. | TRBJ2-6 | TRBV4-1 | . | TGCGCCAGCAGCCTAACTCCTGGGGCCAACGTCCTGACTTTC | CASSLTPGANVLTF
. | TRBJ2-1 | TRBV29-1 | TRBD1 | TGCAGCGCACGACAGGGGCTGGATAATGAGCAGTTCTTC | CSARQGLDNEQFF
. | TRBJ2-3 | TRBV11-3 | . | TGTGCCAGCCGTAGGGGTCAGGGAGATACGCAGTATTTT | CASRRGQGDTQYF
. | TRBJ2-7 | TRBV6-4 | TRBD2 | TGTGCCAGCCCGGGACTAGCGGCCTACGAGCAGTACTTC | CASPGLAAYEQYF
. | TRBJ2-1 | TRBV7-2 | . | TGTGCCAGCAGGCGGGACGGGGGTTGGGATGAGCAGTTCTTC | CASRRDGGWDEQFF
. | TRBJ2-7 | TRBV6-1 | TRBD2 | TGTGCCAGCACGACTAGCGGGGGGGCGTACGAGCAGTACTTC | CASTTSGGAYEQYF
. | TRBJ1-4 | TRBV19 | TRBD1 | TGTGCCAGTGGGAACAGGGGAGACGAAAAACTGTTTTTT | CASGNRGDEKLFF
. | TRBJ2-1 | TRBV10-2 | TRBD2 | TGCGCCAGCGGCCGGACTAGCGGGAGAGGGGAGCAGTTCTTC | CASGRTSGRGEQFF
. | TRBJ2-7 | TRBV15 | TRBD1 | TGTGCCACCAGCGTACTCCGGGACAGCTCCTACGAGCAGTACTTC | CATSVLRDSSYEQYF
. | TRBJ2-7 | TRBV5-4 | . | TGTGCCAGCAGCCCGTGGACAGCAACCTACGAGCAGTACTTC | CASSPWTATYEQYF
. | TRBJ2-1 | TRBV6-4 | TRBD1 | TGTGCCAGCAGTGATGACGGGACAGGGGGTGCCAATGAGCAGTTCTTC | CASSDDGTGGANEQFF
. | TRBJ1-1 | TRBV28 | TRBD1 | TGTGCCAGCAGCCCCCCGGACAGGGAAGCTTTCTTT | CASSPPDREAFF
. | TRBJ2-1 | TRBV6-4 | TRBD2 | TGTGCCAGCAGTGAGCAGCGGGGAGGGTCCGGTGAGCAGTTCTTC | CASSEQRGGSGEQFF
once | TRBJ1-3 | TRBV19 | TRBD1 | TGTGCCAGTAGTACTCTGCCGGGACAGTCTTTCTCTGGAAACACCATATATTTT | CASSTLPGQSFSGNTIYF
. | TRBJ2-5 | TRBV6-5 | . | TGTGCCAGCAGTTACGACAGCCCCCAAGAGACCCAGTACTTC | CASSYDSPQETQYF
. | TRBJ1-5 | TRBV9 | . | TGTGCCAGCAGCGTAGATTTCAGGAGCAATCAGCCCCAGCATTTT | CASSVDFRSNQPQHF
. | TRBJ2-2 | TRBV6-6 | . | TGTGCCAGCAGTTATCCCCAGGTCCCCGGGGAGCTGTTTTTT | CASSYPQVPGELFF
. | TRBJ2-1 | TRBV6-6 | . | TGTGCCAGCAGCATTACAGGGTCTGCCTACAATGAGCAGTTCTTC | CASSITGSAYNEQFF
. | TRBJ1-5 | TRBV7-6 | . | TGTGCCAGCAGCTTGTACGGGGGGGGCAATCAGCCCCAGCATTTT | CASSLYGGGNQPQHF
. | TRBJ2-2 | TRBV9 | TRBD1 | TGTGCCAGCAGCGTAGCTAGGGGGCAGGGCAACACCGGGGAGCTGTTTTTT | CASSVARGQGNTGELFF